The sequence of this T cell receptor (beta chain) was determined in a study of blood T cell repertoires in COVID-19. Across the whole study: From the United States, Italy and Spain came samples of acute and convalescent COVID-19. Sources were T cells, B-cell-depleted T cells, or PBMCs; the material itself was cDNA or gDNA.

J was trimmed by 5 bases and V by 4 bases; bases with no gene match: 9. The germline CDR1 and CDR2 sequences are SGHVS and FQNEAQ. The CDR3 length is 15 residues. In the original processing: The authors estimated nucleated cell counts from reference gene primer amplification. Assay used: immunoSEQ multiplex PCR; TCRdb lists only in-frame clones, some missing. D and trimming come from the DNA, and the V and J calls and clone size come from that table. The sample yields some 100,000 clones, roughly 77% seen once. This receptor was taken from a human donor in a cohort sampled during active COVID-19. The V gene is TRBV7-8, the J gene TRBJ2-5; 8 nucleotides line up with TRBD1. The sample taken for sequencing was peripheral blood. The CDR3 DNA follows: TGTGCCAGCAGCTGGGTGGGCAGGGGGCGCGAGACCCAGTACTTC. Its protein product is CASSWVGRGRETQYF.